These T cell receptor beta chains were read from a single sample in a study of STAT3 mutations in large granular lymphocyte leukemia. Only in-frame clones appear in the TCRdb table, and some are missing; sequencing was by immunoSEQ multiplex PCR. The sample has over 30,000 clones, about 90% seen once. The sequenced sample was peripheral blood mononuclear cells. Receptor source: a man in his sixties with T-cell large granular lymphocyte leukemia. Some clones in this sample may be carry-over from other donors' samples. CDR3s include the opening cysteine and the closing phenylalanine or tryptophan. The D gene is left open where the match is weak. Size values are once, few and many counts, or a class for expanded clones, and some rows have none.

NA,TRBJ2-3,16,TRBV5-1,TRBD2,CASSLALAGYRDTQYF,TGCGCCAGCAGCTTGGCGCTAGCGGGGTACCGGGATACGCAGTATTTT
NA,TRBJ2-3,17,TRBV23-1,NA,CASSQSSGPSSTDTQYF,TGCGCCAGCAGTCAATCTTCGGGACCATCAAGCACAGATACGCAGTATTTT
NA,TRBJ2-5,13,TRBV7-9,TRBD1,CASSWTGGETQYF,TGTGCCAGCAGCTGGACAGGCGGGGAGACCCAGTACTTC
NA,TRBJ2-5,15,TRBV5-4,NA,CASSLGRSWGETQYF,TGTGCCAGCAGCTTGGGGCGTTCGTGGGGGGAGACCCAGTACTTC
NA,TRBJ1-4,16,TRBV5-1,NA,CASSVQPLATNEKLFF,TGCGCCAGCAGCGTACAGCCACTTGCAACTAATGAAAAACTGTTTTTT
few,TRBJ1-1,14,TRBV28,NA,CASPPSGANTEAFF,TGTGCCAGCCCGCCGAGCGGGGCGAACACTGAAGCTTTCTTT
NA,TRBJ2-3,14,TRBV7-9,NA,CASSPIRDTDTQYF,TGTGCCAGCAGCCCAATTAGGGACACAGATACGCAGTATTTT
NA,TRBJ2-7,19,TRBV30,TRBD2,CAWREGLAGFFGTSYEQYF,TGTGCCTGGAGGGAGGGGCTAGCGGGCTTTTTCGGAACATCATACGAGCAGTACTTC
NA,TRBJ2-2,13,TRBV5-4,NA,CASSLTGPGELFF,TGTGCCAGCAGCTTGACGGGGCCCGGGGAGCTGTTTTTT
NA,TRBJ1-4,15,TRBV30,NA,CAWSGRTPANEKLFF,TGTGCCTGGAGTGGCCGGACACCCGCTAATGAAAAACTGTTTTTT
NA,TRBJ1-3,15,TRBV6-5,NA,CASSYRGGAGNTIYF,TGTGCCAGCAGTTACCGGGGTGGGGCTGGAAACACCATATATTTT
NA,TRBJ1-1,18,TRBV25-1,TRBD1,CASSGLPGQGPPGTEAFF,TGTGCCAGCAGTGGACTCCCGGGACAGGGGCCCCCGGGCACTGAAGCTTTCTTT
once,TRBJ2-1,15,TRBV30,NA,CACQGRGRSQGEQFF,TGTGCCTGTCAGGGTAGGGGACGGAGCCAGGGTGAGCAGTTCTTC
NA,TRBJ2-1,13,TRBV18,NA,CASSETLGNEQFF,TGTGCCAGCTCCGAAACCTTGGGGAATGAGCAGTTCTTC
NA,TRBJ2-2,15,TRBV5-5,TRBD1,CASRPGGSNTGELFF,TGTGCCAGCAGACCAGGGGGCTCGAACACCGGGGAGCTGTTTTTT
NA,TRBJ2-3,13,TRBV6-1,NA,CASTVNHGDTQYF,TGTGCCAGCACGGTCAATCACGGGGATACGCAGTATTTT
NA,TRBJ1-2,14,TRBV28,NA,CASSSPGQGYGYTF,TGTGCCAGCAGTTCCCCTGGTCAGGGGTATGGCTACACCTTC
NA,TRBJ2-5,15,TRBV5-1,TRBD2,CASSSGTSGQETQYF,TGCGCCAGCAGCTCGGGGACTAGCGGACAAGAGACCCAGTACTTC
NA,TRBJ1-3,13,TRBV7-2,NA,CASSTGAGNTIYF,TGTGCCAGCAGCACAGGAGCTGGAAACACCATATATTTT
NA,TRBJ1-1,11,TRBV29-1,NA,CSVTQASRAFF,TGCAGCGTTACCCAGGCGAGTCGGGCTTTCTTT
NA,TRBJ2-3,14,TRBV5-1,NA,CASSRGLGTDTQYF,TGCGCCAGCAGCCGGGGACTTGGCACAGATACGCAGTATTTT
NA,TRBJ1-1,13,TRBV7-9,NA,CASSLGGPGEAFF,TGTGCCAGCAGCCTGGGGGGGCCCGGGGAAGCTTTCTTT
NA,TRBJ1-5,15,TRBV6-5,TRBD1,CASRRTGGSNQPQHF,TGTGCCAGCAGGCGGACAGGGGGTAGCAATCAGCCCCAGCATTTT
few,TRBJ1-6,16,TRBV30,NA,CALAGISKFDNSPLHF,TGTGCTCTCGCGGGAATATCGAAATTTGATAATTCACCCCTCCACTTT
NA,TRBJ2-1,15,TRBV5-4,TRBD2,CASSSRLAKGNEQFF,TGTGCCAGCAGCTCCCGACTAGCGAAGGGTAATGAGCAGTTCTTC
once,TRBJ1-1,15,TRBV18,NA,CASSPIRGSGSEAFF,TGTGCCAGCTCACCCATCAGGGGTTCGGGTTCTGAAGCTTTCTTT
once,TRBJ2-7,15,TRBV28,TRBD2,CASRSLAGGSPEQYF,TGTGCCAGCAGGTCTCTAGCGGGAGGAAGTCCCGAGCAGTACTTC
NA,TRBJ2-2,16,TRBV9,NA,CASSVGGGGRTGELFF,TGTGCCAGCAGCGTAGGTGGGGGCGGTAGGACCGGGGAGCTGTTTTTT
once,TRBJ2-7,14,TRBV5-6,TRBD2,CASSRLAGVEEQYF,TGTGCCAGCAGCCGACTAGCGGGAGTAGAGGAGCAGTACTTC
NA,TRBJ2-3,15,TRBV25-1,TRBD1,CASSEWETGSDTQYF,TGTGCCAGCAGTGAATGGGAGACAGGGTCAGATACGCAGTATTTT
NA,TRBJ2-7,15,TRBV5-6,TRBD1,CASSLGQGSSYEQYF,TGTGCCAGCAGCTTGGGACAGGGGAGCTCCTACGAGCAGTACTTC
NA,TRBJ1-6,15,TRBV5-1,NA,CASSPGQAPYSPLHF,TGCGCCAGCAGCCCCGGACAAGCGCCGTACTCACCCCTCCACTTT
NA,TRBJ2-6,15,TRBV5-1,NA,CASSLEGLGANVLTF,TGCGCCAGCAGCTTGGAGGGGCTAGGGGCCAACGTCCTGACTTTC
once,TRBJ1-2,13,TRBV5-5,NA,CASSPEGGYGYTF,TGTGCCAGCAGCCCGGAGGGGGGCTATGGCTACACCTTC
NA,TRBJ2-1,16,TRBV5-1,TRBD2,CASSWTSGISYNEQFF,TGCGCCAGCAGCTGGACTAGCGGGATCTCCTACAATGAGCAGTTCTTC
NA,TRBJ2-7,11,TRBV20-1,NA,CSASVDDEQYF,TGCAGTGCTAGTGTGGACGACGAGCAGTACTTC
NA,TRBJ2-7,15,TRBV6-5,NA,CASSLRQEQTYEQYF,TGTGCCAGCAGCCTCCGTCAGGAACAGACCTACGAGCAGTACTTC
once,TRBJ2-7,16,TRBV15,NA,CATSRDLPASGGEQYF,TGTGCCACCAGCAGAGACCTGCCGGCCTCCGGAGGCGAGCAGTACTTC
few,TRBJ2-5,12,TRBV5-1,NA,CASSEERETQYF,TGCGCCAGCAGTGAGGAGCGGGAGACCCAGTACTTC
once,TRBJ2-5,14,TRBV9,NA,CASSVGGEVETQYF,TGTGCCAGCAGCGTAGGAGGGGAGGTCGAGACCCAGTACTTC
NA,TRBJ1-2,11,TRBV6-6,NA,CASSYGGLYTF,TGTGCCAGCAGTTACGGGGGCCTGTATACCTTC
NA,TRBJ1-1,13,TRBV6-1,NA,CASSVGENTEAFF,TGTGCCAGCAGTGTGGGGGAGAACACTGAAGCTTTCTTT
NA,TRBJ2-1,14,TRBV7-2,NA,CASSLGPKGDEQFF,TGTGCCAGCAGCTTAGGTCCGAAAGGGGATGAGCAGTTCTTC
NA,TRBJ2-6,15,TRBV9,NA,CASSVEGVGANVLTF,TGTGCCAGCAGCGTAGAAGGGGTTGGGGCCAACGTCCTGACTTTC
NA,TRBJ1-3,16,TRBV5-1,NA,CASSLALTASGNTIYF,TGCGCCAGCAGCTTGGCCCTGACAGCGTCTGGAAACACCATATATTTT
NA,TRBJ1-6,13,TRBV30,TRBD1,CASTGTGSSPLHF,TGTGCCTCCACCGGGACAGGGAGCTCACCCCTCCACTTT
NA,TRBJ2-7,13,TRBV6-5,NA,CATCPGSSYEQYF,TGTGCCACGTGCCCAGGGTCCTCCTACGAGCAGTACTTC
few,TRBJ1-6,17,TRBV30,NA,CAWLAEGEGSYNSPLHF,TGTGCCTGGTTGGCGGAGGGGGAGGGGTCCTATAATTCACCCCTCCACTTT
NA,TRBJ2-3,15,TRBV28,TRBD2,CASSPSGTAGDTQYF,TGTGCCAGCAGTCCTAGCGGGACAGCCGGAGATACGCAGTATTTT
NA,TRBJ2-7,14,TRBV7-2,NA,CASSAETGSNEQYF,TGTGCCAGCAGCGCCGAGACAGGCTCCAACGAGCAGTACTTC
NA,TRBJ1-1,13,TRBV18,NA,CASSTGTNTEAFF,TGTGCCAGCTCAACGGGGACGAACACTGAAGCTTTCTTT
medium-sized,TRBJ2-7,15,TRBV7-9,TRBD1,CASSPPRRDRDEQYF,TGTGCCAGCAGCCCGCCAAGAAGGGACAGGGACGAGCAGTACTTC
NA,TRBJ1-6,12,TRBV7-2,NA,CASSTYNSPLHF,TGTGCCAGCAGCACCTACAATTCACCCCTCCACTTT
NA,TRBJ2-3,15,TRBV5-1,NA,CASSLVGDGTDTQYF,TGCGCCAGCAGCTTGGTGGGGGACGGCACAGATACGCAGTATTTT